A selection of T cell receptor beta chains follows, all from one sample in a study of vaccination and CD4 T cells after COVID-19. Each CDR3 protein is one row after TCRdb ran MiXCR on the PCR reads. In the table there are about 20,000 distinct CDR3 sequences, 60% of which are singletons. Their specific antigens are unknown. This specimen was CD4+ T cells from blood, cultured in vitro, taken after SARS-CoV-2 vaccination. These receptors were obtained from a human donor who had recovered from COVID-19. The CDR3 runs from the conserved cysteine through the conserved F or W. D genes are given only for firm matches. Part of the rows lack a size; the others show once, few, many or a class for expanded clones.

TRBV7-2	NA	few	TRBJ1-5	CASSVDSPSNQPQHF	TGTGCCAGCAGCGTGGACAGCCCTTCAAATCAGCCCCAGCATTTT
TRBV6-1	TRBD1	few	TRBJ1-1	CASRTGTGGTEAFF	TGTGCCAGCAGGACCGGGACAGGGGGCACTGAAGCTTTCTTT
TRBV6-1	NA	few	TRBJ2-5	CASSPKRETQYF	TGTGCCAGCAGCCCTAAACGAGAGACCCAGTACTTC
TRBV7-3	TRBD1	NA	TRBJ2-5	CASSLGTGPQETQYF	TGTGCCAGCAGCTTAGGGACAGGTCCTCAAGAGACCCAGTACTTC
TRBV19	TRBD1	few	TRBJ2-6	CASLGTGLSGANVLTF	TGTGCCAGTTTGGGGACAGGCCTCTCTGGGGCCAACGTCCTGACTTTC
TRBV20-1	TRBD1	few	TRBJ1-5	CSATKSGTGRNQPQHF	TGCAGTGCGACCAAATCGGGGACAGGACGCAATCAGCCCCAGCATTTT
TRBV6-2/TRBV6-3	NA	NA	TRBJ2-5	CASSLGRKETQYF	TGTGCCAGCAGCTTGGGAAGAAAAGAGACCCAGTACTTC
TRBV10-3	NA	NA	TRBJ1-6	CAISERGGDGNSPLHF	TGTGCCATCAGTGAGAGGGGTGGGGACGGGAATTCACCCCTCCACTTT
TRBV4-1	TRBD1	once	TRBJ1-1	CASSQTRQGSMNTEAFF	TGCGCCAGCAGCCAGACCCGACAGGGGAGTATGAACACTGAAGCTTTCTTT
TRBV20-1	NA	NA	TRBJ2-5	CSARRIRNLQETQYF	TGCAGTGCTAGGAGAATCAGGAACCTACAAGAGACCCAGTACTTC
TRBV7-2	TRBD2	NA	TRBJ2-1	CASKGTSGNNEQFF	TGTGCCAGCAAGGGGACTAGCGGTAACAATGAGCAGTTCTTC
TRBV6-1	TRBD1	once	TRBJ1-2	CASSRGTGGEYYGYTF	TGTGCCAGCAGCCGCGGGACAGGGGGCGAATACTATGGCTACACCTTC
TRBV5-4	NA	few	TRBJ2-5	CASGRLTETQYF	TGTGCCAGCGGCAGACTGACTGAGACCCAGTACTTC
TRBV7-2	NA	NA	TRBJ2-7	CASSLAQGRYEQYF	TGTGCCAGCAGCTTAGCACAGGGAAGGTACGAGCAGTACTTC
TRBV20-1	NA	NA	TRBJ1-5	CSARDHRGDQPQHF	TGCAGTGCTAGAGATCACCGGGGGGATCAGCCCCAGCATTTT
TRBV7-2	TRBD2	NA	TRBJ2-4	CASSLNSGGSAIQYF	TGTGCCAGCAGCCTTAATAGCGGGGGGAGCGCCATTCAGTACTTC
TRBV2	NA	NA	TRBJ2-3	CASNHRIGTGDTQYF	TGTGCCAGCAATCATCGGATAGGGACTGGTGATACGCAGTATTTT
TRBV4-1	NA	once	TRBJ1-2	CASSPGGVGYGYTF	TGCGCCAGCAGCCCCGGAGGTGTTGGCTATGGCTACACCTTC
TRBV14	TRBD1	NA	TRBJ1-2	CASSPGTVYGYTF	TGTGCCAGCAGCCCCGGGACAGTCTATGGCTACACCTTC
TRBV7-9	NA	NA	TRBJ2-1	CASSLALLAMDSDEQFF	TGTGCCAGCAGCCTCGCCCTACTAGCTATGGATAGCGATGAGCAGTTCTTC
TRBV7-2	NA	NA	TRBJ2-2	CASGRGAGELFF	TGTGCCAGCGGGAGGGGGGCCGGGGAGCTGTTTTTT
TRBV28	NA	NA	TRBJ1-5	CASSSINQPQHF	TGTGCCAGCAGTTCAATCAATCAGCCCCAGCATTTT
TRBV15	TRBD1	NA	TRBJ1-5	CATSNRGMWGNQPQHF	TGTGCCACCAGCAACAGGGGGATGTGGGGCAATCAGCCCCAGCATTTT
TRBV5-1	NA	NA	TRBJ2-3	CASSLRGTFADTQYF	TGCGCCAGCAGCTTAAGAGGGACATTTGCAGATACGCAGTATTTT
TRBV6-2/TRBV6-3	NA	NA	TRBJ1-5	CASRRNSNQPQHF	TGTGCCAGCAGAAGAAATAGCAATCAGCCCCAGCATTTT
TRBV6-2/TRBV6-3	NA	few	TRBJ1-5	CATRQHFLNQPQHF	TGTGCCACCCGACAGCATTTCCTAAATCAGCCCCAGCATTTT
TRBV2	TRBD1	NA	TRBJ2-3	CASSGQGPAGDTQYF	TGTGCCAGCAGTGGACAGGGGCCCGCGGGAGATACGCAGTATTTT
TRBV19	NA	NA	TRBJ1-5	CASSMGELYPQHF	TGTGCCAGTAGTATGGGAGAGCTTTACCCCCAGCATTTT
TRBV12-3/TRBV12-4	TRBD1	NA	TRBJ2-7	CASKPTGRFYEQYF	TGTGCCAGCAAACCGACAGGGCGTTTCTACGAGCAGTACTTC
TRBV5-1	NA	NA	TRBJ1-2	CASSADSNYGYTF	TGCGCCAGCAGCGCGGACTCTAACTATGGCTACACCTTC
TRBV7-8	NA	NA	TRBJ1-1	CASSFGASRGITGAFF	TGTGCCAGCAGCTTTGGTGCGAGCAGGGGTATCACGGGAGCTTTCTTT
TRBV11-3	NA	NA	TRBJ1-1	CASSLLAGTEAFF	TGTGCCAGCAGCTTATTGGCCGGAACTGAAGCTTTCTTT
TRBV30	NA	NA	TRBJ1-2	CASKRQETNYGYTF	TGTGCCTCCAAGCGGCAGGAAACTAACTATGGCTACACCTTC
TRBV19	NA	NA	TRBJ1-5	CASSIPFRVNQPQHF	TGTGCCAGTAGTATACCCTTCAGGGTCAATCAGCCCCAGCATTTT
TRBV2	NA	NA	TRBJ2-6	CASTLTVGVLTF	TGTGCCAGCACCTTGACTGTGGGAGTCCTGACTTTC